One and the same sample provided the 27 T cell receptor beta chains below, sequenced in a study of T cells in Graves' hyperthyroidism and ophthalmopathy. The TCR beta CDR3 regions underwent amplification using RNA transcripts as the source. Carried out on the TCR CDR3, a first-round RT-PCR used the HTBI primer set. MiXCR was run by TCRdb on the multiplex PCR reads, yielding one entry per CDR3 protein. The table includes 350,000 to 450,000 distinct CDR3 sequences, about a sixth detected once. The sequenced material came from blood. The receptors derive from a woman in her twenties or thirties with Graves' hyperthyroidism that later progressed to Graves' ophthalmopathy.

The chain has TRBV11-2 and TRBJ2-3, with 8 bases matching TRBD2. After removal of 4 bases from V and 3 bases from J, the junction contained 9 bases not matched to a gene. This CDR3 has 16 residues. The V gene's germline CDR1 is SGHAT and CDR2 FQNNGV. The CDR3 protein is CASSSTAGAVTDTQYF. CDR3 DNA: TGTGCCAGCAGCTCCACAGCGGGAGCGGTGACAGATACGCAGTATTTT.

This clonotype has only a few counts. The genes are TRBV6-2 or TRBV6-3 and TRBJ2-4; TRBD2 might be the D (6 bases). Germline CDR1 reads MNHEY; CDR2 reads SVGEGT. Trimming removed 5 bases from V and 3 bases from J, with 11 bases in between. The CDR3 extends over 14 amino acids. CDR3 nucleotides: TGTGCCAGCAGTAAGGCCGGGAGCAAAAACATTCAGTACTTC. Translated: CASSKAGSKNIQYF.

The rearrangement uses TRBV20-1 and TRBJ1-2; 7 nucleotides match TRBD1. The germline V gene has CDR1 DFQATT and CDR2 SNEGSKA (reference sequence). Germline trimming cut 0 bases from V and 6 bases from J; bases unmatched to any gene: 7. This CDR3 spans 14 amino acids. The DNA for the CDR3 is TGCAGTGCTAGAGATCCAGGGGGATGGGATGGCTACACCTTC. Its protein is CSARDPGGWDGYTF.

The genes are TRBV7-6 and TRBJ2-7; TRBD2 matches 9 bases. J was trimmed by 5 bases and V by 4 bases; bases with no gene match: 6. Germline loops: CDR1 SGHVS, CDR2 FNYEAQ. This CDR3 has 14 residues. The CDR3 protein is CASSSWGLADEQYF. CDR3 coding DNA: TGTGCCAGCAGCTCTTGGGGACTAGCCGACGAGCAGTACTTC.

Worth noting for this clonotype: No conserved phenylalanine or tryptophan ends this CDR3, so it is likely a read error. CDR3 coding DNA: TGTGCCAGCGGGGGGGCCTTACACACGGGGGAGCTGTTTTCT. Its protein product is CASGGALHTGELFS. This chain uses TRBV28 with TRBJ2-2, with TRBD2 as a possible D gene (7 bases). From germline, CDR1 is MDHEN and CDR2 SYDVKM. There are 14 residues in the CDR3.

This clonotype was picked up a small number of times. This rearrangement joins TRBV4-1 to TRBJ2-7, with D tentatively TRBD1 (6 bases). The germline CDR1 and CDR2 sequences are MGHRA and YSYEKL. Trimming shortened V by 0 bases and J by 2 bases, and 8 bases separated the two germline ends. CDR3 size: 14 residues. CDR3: CASSQEDRAYEQYF. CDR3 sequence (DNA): TGCGCCAGCAGCCAAGAGGACAGAGCCTACGAGCAGTACTTC.

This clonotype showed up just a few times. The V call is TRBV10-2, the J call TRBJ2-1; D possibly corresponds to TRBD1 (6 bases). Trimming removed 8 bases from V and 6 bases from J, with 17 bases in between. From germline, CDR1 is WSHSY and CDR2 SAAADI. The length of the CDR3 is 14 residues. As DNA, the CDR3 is TGCGCCAGCTTAACAGGGAATGGCCTCAATGAGCAGTTCTTC. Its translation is CASLTGNGLNEQFF.

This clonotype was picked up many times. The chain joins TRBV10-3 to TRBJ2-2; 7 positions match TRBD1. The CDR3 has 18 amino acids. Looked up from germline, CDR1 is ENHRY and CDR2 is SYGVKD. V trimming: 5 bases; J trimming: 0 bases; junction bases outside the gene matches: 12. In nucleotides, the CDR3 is TGTGCCATCAGTTACCCGGCTTCCGGGACAGCGAACACCGGGGAGCTGTTTTTT. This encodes CAISYPASGTANTGELFF.

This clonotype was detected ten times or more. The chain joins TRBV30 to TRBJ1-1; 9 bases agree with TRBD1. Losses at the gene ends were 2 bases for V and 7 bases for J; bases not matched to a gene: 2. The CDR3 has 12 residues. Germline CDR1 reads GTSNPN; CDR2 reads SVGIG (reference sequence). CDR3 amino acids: CAWSTGGSEAFF. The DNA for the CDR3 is TGTGCCTGGAGTACAGGGGGCAGTGAAGCTTTCTTT.

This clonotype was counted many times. CDR3 sequence reads: CATSDFPGLRRDTQYF. The CDR3 bases are TGTGCCACCAGTGATTTTCCAGGGCTTAGAAGAGATACGCAGTATTTT. V is TRBV24-1 and J is TRBJ2-3, with TRBD1 as a possible D gene (5 bases). V lost 1 base, J lost 5 bases, and 15 bases lay in between. The CDR3 runs to 16 residues. Germline lookup yields CDR1 KGHDR and CDR2 SFDVKD.

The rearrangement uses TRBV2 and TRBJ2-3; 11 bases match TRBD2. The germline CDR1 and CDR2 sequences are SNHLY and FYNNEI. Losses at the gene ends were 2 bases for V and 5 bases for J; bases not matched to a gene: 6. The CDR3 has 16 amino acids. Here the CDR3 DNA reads TGTGCCAGCAGTGAAACTAGCGGGGGATCCGAAGATACGCAGTATTTT. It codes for CASSETSGGSEDTQYF.

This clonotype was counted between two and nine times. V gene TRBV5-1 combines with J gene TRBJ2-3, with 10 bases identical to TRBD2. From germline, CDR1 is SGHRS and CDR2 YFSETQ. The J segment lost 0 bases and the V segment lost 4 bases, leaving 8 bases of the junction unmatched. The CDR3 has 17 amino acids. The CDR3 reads CASSPGTSASSTDTQYF. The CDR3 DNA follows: TGCGCCAGCAGCCCAGGGACTAGCGCTTCTAGCACAGATACGCAGTATTTT. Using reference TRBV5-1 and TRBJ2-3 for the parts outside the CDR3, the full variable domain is KAGVTQTPRYLIKTRGQQVTLSCSPISGHRSVSWYQQTPGQGLQFLFEYFSETQRNKGNFPGRFSGRQFSNSRSEMNVSTLELGDSALYLCASSPGTSASSTDTQYFGPGTRLTVL.

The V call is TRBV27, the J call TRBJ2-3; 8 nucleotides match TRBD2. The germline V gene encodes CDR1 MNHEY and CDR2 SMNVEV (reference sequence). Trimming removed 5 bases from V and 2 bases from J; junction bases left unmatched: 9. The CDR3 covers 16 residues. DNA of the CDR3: TGTGCCAGCAGTCATACTAGCGGAGTCTACACAGATACGCAGTATTTT. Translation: CASSHTSGVYTDTQYF.

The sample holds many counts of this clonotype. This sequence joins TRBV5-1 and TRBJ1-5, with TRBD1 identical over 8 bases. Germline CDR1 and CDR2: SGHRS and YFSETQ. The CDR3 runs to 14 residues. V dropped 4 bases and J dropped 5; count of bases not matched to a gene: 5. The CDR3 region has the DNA TGCGCCAGCAGCGTTGGACAGGGCCATCAGCCCCAGCATTTT. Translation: CASSVGQGHQPQHF.

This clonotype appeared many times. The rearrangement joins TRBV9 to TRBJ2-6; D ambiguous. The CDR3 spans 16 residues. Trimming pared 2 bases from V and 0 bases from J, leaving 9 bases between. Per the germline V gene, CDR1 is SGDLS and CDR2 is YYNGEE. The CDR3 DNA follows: TGTGCCAGCAGCGTGACATCAGACTCTGGGGCCAACGTCCTGACTTTC. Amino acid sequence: CASSVTSDSGANVLTF. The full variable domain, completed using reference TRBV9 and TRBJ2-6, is DSGVTQTPKHLITATGQRVTLRCSPRSGDLSVYWYQQSLDQGLQFLIQYYNGEERAKGNILERFSAQQFPDLHSELNLSSLELGDSALYFCASSVTSDSGANVLTFGAGSRLTVL.

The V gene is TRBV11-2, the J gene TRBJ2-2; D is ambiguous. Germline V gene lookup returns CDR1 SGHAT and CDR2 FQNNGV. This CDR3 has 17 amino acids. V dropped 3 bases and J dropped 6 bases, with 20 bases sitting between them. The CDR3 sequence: CASSLSVTRKTAGELFF. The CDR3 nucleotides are TGTGCCAGCAGCTTGAGTGTTACCCGTAAAACAGCCGGGGAGCTGTTTTTT.

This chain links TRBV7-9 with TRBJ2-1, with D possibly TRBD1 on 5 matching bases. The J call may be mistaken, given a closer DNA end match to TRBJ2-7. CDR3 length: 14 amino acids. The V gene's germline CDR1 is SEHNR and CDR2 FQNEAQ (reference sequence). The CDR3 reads CASSLSSRVYEQYF. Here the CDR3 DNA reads TGTGCCAGCAGCTTATCCTCCAGGGTCTATGAGCAGTACTTC.

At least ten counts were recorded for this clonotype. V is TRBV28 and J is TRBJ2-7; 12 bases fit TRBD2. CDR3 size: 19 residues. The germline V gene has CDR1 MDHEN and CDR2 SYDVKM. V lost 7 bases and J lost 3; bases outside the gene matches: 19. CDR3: CASKSLGLAGSTTDYEQYF. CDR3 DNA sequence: TGTGCCAGCAAAAGCCTCGGACTAGCGGGGAGTACAACTGACTACGAGCAGTACTTC.

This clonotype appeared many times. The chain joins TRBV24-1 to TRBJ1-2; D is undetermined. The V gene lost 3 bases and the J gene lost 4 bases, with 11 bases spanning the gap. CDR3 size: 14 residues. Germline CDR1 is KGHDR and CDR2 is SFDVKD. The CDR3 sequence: CATSDRGRIYGYTF. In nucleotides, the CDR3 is TGTGCCACCAGTGATCGAGGCAGAATCTATGGCTACACCTTC.

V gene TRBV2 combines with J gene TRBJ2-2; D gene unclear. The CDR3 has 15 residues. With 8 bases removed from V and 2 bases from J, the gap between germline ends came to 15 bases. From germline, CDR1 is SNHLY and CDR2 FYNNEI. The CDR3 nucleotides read TGTGCCAGCGGCGGCCGGGCCGGTAACACCGGGGAGCTGTTTTTT. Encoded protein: CASGGRAGNTGELFF.

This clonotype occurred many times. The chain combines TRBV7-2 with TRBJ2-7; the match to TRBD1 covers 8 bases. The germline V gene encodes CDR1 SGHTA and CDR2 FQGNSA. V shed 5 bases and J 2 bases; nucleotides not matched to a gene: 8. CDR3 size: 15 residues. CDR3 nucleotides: TGTGCCAGCAGCCCGTGGGGGACAGGCCCCTACGAGCAGTACTTC. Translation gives CASSPWGTGPYEQYF.

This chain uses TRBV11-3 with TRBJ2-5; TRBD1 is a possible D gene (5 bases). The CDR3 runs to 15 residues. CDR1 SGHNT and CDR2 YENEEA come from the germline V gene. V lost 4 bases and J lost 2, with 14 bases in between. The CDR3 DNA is TGTGCCAGCAGCTCGAGTGGGGCGCGTCAAGAGACCCAGTACTTC. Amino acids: CASSSSGARQETQYF. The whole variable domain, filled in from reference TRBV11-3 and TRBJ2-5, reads EAGVVQSPRYKIIEKKQPVAFWCNPISGHNTLYWYLQNLGQGPELLIRYENEEAVDDSQLPKDRFSAERLKGVDSTLKIQPAELGDSAVYLCASSSSGARQETQYFGPGTRLLVL.

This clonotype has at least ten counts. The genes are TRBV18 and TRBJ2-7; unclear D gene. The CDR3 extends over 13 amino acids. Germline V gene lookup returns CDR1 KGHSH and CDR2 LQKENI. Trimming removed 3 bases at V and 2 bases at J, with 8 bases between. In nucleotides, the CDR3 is TGTGCCAGCTCACCGTCTGGGACCTACGAGCAGTACTTC. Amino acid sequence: CASSPSGTYEQYF.

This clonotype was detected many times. The CDR3 here is CASSSIRGHGNEQFF. CDR3 bases: TGTGCCAGCAGCTCAATCAGGGGTCACGGCAATGAGCAGTTCTTC. This chain connects TRBV11-2 to TRBJ2-1, with a weak D call TRBD1 (6 bases). This CDR3 spans 15 amino acids. Germline V gene lookup returns CDR1 SGHAT and CDR2 FQNNGV. Deletions cut 4 bases from V and 6 bases from J, with 16 bases between. The entire variable domain, with the rest obtained from reference TRBV11-2 and TRBJ2-1, is as follows: EAGVAQSPRYKIIEKRQSVAFWCNPISGHATLYWYQQILGQGPKLLIQFQNNGVVDDSQLPKDRFSAERLKGVDSTLKIQPAKLEDSAVYLCASSSIRGHGNEQFFGPGTRLTVL.

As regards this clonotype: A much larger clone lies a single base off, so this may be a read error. CDR3 sequence reads: CASTKTGAGGCYEQYF. The CDR3 DNA reads TGTGCCAGCACCAAAACTGGAGCGGGGGGATGCTACGAGCAGTACTTC. The V gene is TRBV12-3 or TRBV12-4, the J gene TRBJ2-7; 9 nucleotides line up with TRBD2. CDR3 length equals 16 residues. The V segment lost 7 bases and the J segment 3 bases; nucleotides outside the gene matches: 13.

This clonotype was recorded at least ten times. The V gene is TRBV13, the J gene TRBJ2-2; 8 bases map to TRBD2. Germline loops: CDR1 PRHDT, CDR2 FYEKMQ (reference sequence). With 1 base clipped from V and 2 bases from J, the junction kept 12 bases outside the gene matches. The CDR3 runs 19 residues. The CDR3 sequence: CASSLAGLLAGLNTGELFF. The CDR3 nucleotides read TGTGCCAGCAGCTTAGCCGGACTATTAGCGGGGCTTAACACCGGGGAGCTGTTTTTT.

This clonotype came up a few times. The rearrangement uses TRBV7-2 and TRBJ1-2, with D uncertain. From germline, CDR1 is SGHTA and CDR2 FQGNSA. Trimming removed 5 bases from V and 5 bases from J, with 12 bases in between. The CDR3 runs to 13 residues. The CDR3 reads CASSRIGEYGYTF. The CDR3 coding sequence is TGTGCCAGCAGCCGTATAGGAGAGTATGGCTACACCTTC.